Sequencing of this T cell receptor beta chain was carried out in a study of human versus mouse CDR3 diversity and MHC coevolution. Study results and limitations: Human T cells were selected on over 5 MHC II alleles. Two of the three human donors had the lowest clonal inequality. Mice had fewer CDR3 deletions and insertions than humans on average.

This CDR3 has 17 amino acids. Germline lookup yields CDR1 LNHNV and CDR2 YYDKDF (reference sequence). V trimming: 4 bases; J trimming: 4 bases; junction bases outside the gene matches: 9. Libraries were prepared by immunoSEQ multiplex PCR; TCRdb keeps only in-frame clonotypes and omits some of them. The sample includes some 82,000 clones, 85% to 95% of them seen just once. Naive CD4 T cells, CD45RO-negative and CD62L-positive, were flow-sorted from PBMCs. About this clone itself: The antigen remains undetermined.

The chain couples TRBV15 to TRBJ2-1; 11 bases map to TRBD2. This receptor was identified in a person aged 25 to 69 in good health. The sequenced sample consisted of naive CD4+ T cells from blood. Specified subset: CD45RO-negative CD62L-positive naive CD4 T cells. The CDR3 region has the DNA TGTGCCACCAGCACGGGGGTAGCGGGGGGGTTATACAATGAGCAGTTCTTC. Its translation: CATSTGVAGGLYNEQFF.